The present T cell receptor (beta chain) was sequenced within a study of blood T cell repertoires in COVID-19. Study-level information: Whether acute or convalescent, the COVID-19 samples came from the United States, Italy and Spain. From T cells, B-cell-depleted T cells, or PBMCs came the material, which was cDNA or gDNA.

The CDR3 spans 12 residues. Trimming stripped 3 bases from V and 2 bases from J, with 5 bases between. Per the original methods: Reference gene primer amplification gave nucleated cell count estimates. Profiling relied on immunoSEQ multiplex PCR, and the TCRdb table lists in-frame clones only, not all of them. The DNA was the basis for D and trimming; V, J and clone size are from that table. The sample yields 200,000 or so clones, roughly 86% seen once. Sample: peripheral blood. The TCR comes from a woman aged 70-85 years with active or convalescent COVID-19. This sequence joins TRBV12-3 or TRBV12-4 and TRBJ2-7; D is undetermined. This chain's CDR3 is CASSFSTYEQYF. The CDR3 DNA is TGTGCCAGCAGTTTTTCTACCTACGAGCAGTACTTC.